Sequencing of this T cell receptor beta chain was carried out in a study of cytomegalovirus exposure and HLA in healthy donors. A remark on this clone: The antigen is undetermined.

The CDR3 loop spans 14 amino acids. V gave up 4 bases and J gave up 2 bases, with 11 bases separating them. The V gene's germline CDR1 is KGHSH and CDR2 LQKENI. The PCR used 60 Vbeta and 13 Jbeta primers. Clones were read by immunoSEQ multiplex PCR, and TCRdb kept only the in-frame ones, dropping some. The table includes 200,000 to 250,000 clones, about 89% detected once. Points from the study as a whole: The majority of TCR sequences were rare, yet some public TCRs appeared in many donors. A later analysis showed TCR association rates differing by HLA locus, peaking at DRB1 and lowest at HLA-C. Some TCR beta chains (about 170 of them) were listed as cytomegalovirus-associated. A missense variant in DCLRE1C was later tied to TCR beta V- and J-gene trimming.

This TCR was sampled from a woman between 18 and 29 years old in good health and CMV-seronegative. The genes are TRBV18 and TRBJ1-1; D unclear. The sample consisted of PBMCs. The CDR3 nucleotides read TGTGCCAGCTCACGGCCAGACACTAACACTGAAGCTTTCTTT. Amino acids: CASSRPDTNTEAFF.